This passage covers 19 T cell receptor beta chains from one sample sequenced in a study of T cells after yellow fever vaccination. TCRdb re-called the 5' RACE reads with MiXCR, one entry per CDR3 protein. The sample holds fewer than 350,000 distinct CDR3 sequences, approximately 3.8% seen once. The sample was PBMCs, taken on the day of the yellow fever booster vaccination. These receptors were obtained from a young man who received the YFV17D yellow fever vaccine.

In this sample, this clonotype turned up many times. This sequence joins TRBV6-5 and TRBJ2-5; unclear D gene. V was trimmed by 4 bases and J by 5 bases, leaving 17 bases between them. In germline, CDR1 is MNHEY, CDR2 SVGAGI. The CDR3 consists of 15 residues. The CDR3 nucleotides are TGTGCCAGCAGTTCCCAATGGTCTTCGGCGGAGACCCAGTACTTC. It yields the protein CASSSQWSSAETQYF.

The chain combines TRBV6-5 with TRBJ1-2, with D possibly being TRBD1 (5 bases). The length of the CDR3 is 13 residues. V shed 4 bases and J shed 4 bases, with 10 bases lying between them. Germline-derived CDR1 and CDR2 are MNHEY and SVGAGI. CDR3 nucleotides: TGTGCCAGCAGTTCAGGGTTGGGCTATGGCTACACCTTC. Translating gives CASSSGLGYGYTF.

This sequence joins TRBV20-1 and TRBJ1-5, with D possibly being TRBD1 (6 bases). The germline V gene encodes CDR1 DFQATT and CDR2 SNEGSKA (reference sequence). The CDR3 contains 17 residues. V was clipped by 1 base and J by 3 bases, with 19 bases between them. CDR3 residues: CSARGRQEGLLNQPQHF. CDR3 sequence (DNA): TGCAGTGCTAGAGGTAGACAGGAGGGGTTGCTCAATCAGCCCCAGCATTTT.

This clonotype was seen ten or more times. V is TRBV4-3 and J is TRBJ2-3; 9 bases map to TRBD2. The CDR3 runs 16 residues. Trimming cost V 3 bases and J 4 bases; bases outside gene matches: 8. The germline V gene has CDR1 LGHNA and CDR2 YSLEER. CDR3 sequence: CASSHGRAGGADTQYF. In nucleotides, the CDR3 is TGCGCCAGCAGCCATGGAAGAGCGGGGGGTGCAGATACGCAGTATTTT.

This clonotype has at least ten counts. The rearrangement links TRBV5-1 to TRBJ1-1; D is possibly TRBD1 (6 bases). Trimming cost V 2 bases and J 4 bases, with 12 bases left between them. Germline assignment: CDR1 SGHRS and CDR2 YFSETQ. The CDR3 extends over 14 amino acids. The CDR3 spells CASSFREGGTEAFF. The CDR3 coding sequence is TGCGCCAGCAGCTTCCGGGAAGGGGGCACTGAAGCTTTCTTT.

This clonotype has just a few counts. The chain joins TRBV7-2 to TRBJ1-2; tentative D call: TRBD1 (6 bases). The CDR3 covers 15 residues. Germline values: CDR1 SGHTA, CDR2 FQGNSA. The V end was cut by 2 bases, the J end by 6 bases, with 16 bases between. The CDR3: CASSLSGGTGNGYTF. The CDR3 bases are TGTGCCAGCAGCTTATCGGGGGGAACAGGGAATGGCTACACCTTC.

With regard to this clonotype: This may arise from a read error, as a much more abundant clone is one base away. The chain is built from TRBV29-1 and TRBJ2-1; TRBD1 might be the D (7 bases). V gave up 5 bases and J gave up 7 bases, with 18 bases separating them. The germline gives CDR1 SQVTM, CDR2 ANQGSEA. The CDR3 extends over 14 amino acids. The CDR3 protein is CSVTVGSGGNEQFF. The DNA for the CDR3 is TGCAGCGTTACCGTTGGGTCAGGGGGGAATGAGCAGTTCTTC.

This clonotype showed up many times. The rearrangement uses TRBV18 and TRBJ2-7; unclear D gene. There are 13 residues in the CDR3. Trimming removed 3 bases from V and 1 base from J, with 7 bases in between. CDR1 and CDR2 from the germline V gene are KGHSH and LQKENI. In nucleotides, the CDR3 is TGTGCCAGCTCACCCCCGAGTTCCTACGAGCAGTACGTC. Its protein is CASSPPSSYEQYV.

The chain's CDR3 is CASSLPSRSPDEQYV. The CDR3 coding sequence is TGTGCCAGCAGCTTACCATCTCGTAGCCCCGACGAGCAGTACGTC. V is TRBV5-6 and J is TRBJ2-7, with D unclear. The germline CDR1 and CDR2 sequences are SGHDT and YYEEEE. V was cut by 2 bases and J by 5 bases, with 17 bases left in between. The CDR3 has 15 residues.

The chain has TRBV5-1 and TRBJ2-3; D remains unclear. Deletions cut 4 bases from V and 0 bases from J, with 12 bases between. Germline values: CDR1 SGHRS, CDR2 YFSETQ. The CDR3 length is 15 residues. CDR3 sequence reads: CASSTAGASTDTQYF. The CDR3 DNA sequence: TGCGCCAGCAGCACCGCAGGAGCTAGCACAGATACGCAGTATTTT.

This clonotype has ten or more counts. This rearrangement joins TRBV5-1 to TRBJ2-1; 8 bases map to TRBD2. Germline assignment: CDR1 SGHRS and CDR2 YFSETQ. V was pared by 0 bases and J by 4 bases, with 3 bases of the junction left unmatched. The CDR3 sequence is 15 residues long. The CDR3: CASSLDSSGYNEQFF. The DNA for the CDR3 is TGCGCCAGCAGCTTGGATTCTAGCGGGTACAATGAGCAGTTCTTC.

This clonotype appeared a few times. The chain carries TRBV7-6 and TRBJ2-2; TRBD2 aligns across 11 bases. CDR3 length: 16 residues. Trimming cost V 5 bases and J 6 bases; bases outside gene matches: 8. Germline loops: CDR1 SGHVS, CDR2 FNYEAQ. The CDR3 bases are TGTGCCAGCAGCAAGCTGCTAGCGGGGGGATCCGGGGAGCTGTTTTTT. Translated, it gives CASSKLLAGGSGELFF.

V gene TRBV16 combines with J gene TRBJ2-6; the D gene is possibly TRBD2 (5 bases). Deletions cut 10 bases from V and 0 bases from J, with 13 bases between. The CDR3 covers 15 residues. CDR1 is KGHSY and CDR2 is FQNENV in the germline V gene. CDR3 region: CATQPGLSGANVLTF. The CDR3 bases are TGTGCCACTCAACCTGGACTCTCTGGGGCCAACGTCCTGACTTTC.

This clonotype has ten or more counts. The chain combines TRBV20-1 with TRBJ2-7; the D gene could be TRBD1 or TRBD2 (6 bases each). V was clipped by 5 bases and J by 4 bases, with 15 bases between them. CDR1 is DFQATT, CDR2 SNEGSKA, per germline (reference sequence). The CDR3 contains 13 residues. CDR3 region: CSAGGPGRYEQYF. CDR3 nucleotide sequence: TGCAGTGCTGGGGGGCCGGGGAGGTACGAGCAGTACTTC.

This clonotype was picked up a small number of times. The chain has TRBV18 and TRBJ1-1, with D possibly matching TRBD1 (6 bases). Per germline, CDR1 KGHSH and CDR2 LQKENI. CDR3 length equals 18 residues. With 8 bases removed from V and 1 base from J, the gap between germline ends came to 26 bases. The CDR3 DNA reads as TGTGCCAGCCGAGGGGTTTTTGATCTCAGGGGATCGAACACTGAAGCTTTCTTT. Translated: CASRGVFDLRGSNTEAFF.

The sample holds many counts of this clonotype. The J gene is TRBJ2-3, the V gene TRBV20-1, with 12 nucleotides matching TRBD2. Germline CDR1 DFQATT, CDR2 SNEGSKA (reference sequence). The CDR3 runs to 16 residues. V lost 0 bases, J lost 6 bases, and 7 bases stayed unmatched. CDR3 coding DNA: TGCAGTGCTAGAGATCCCTGGCTAGCGGGGGGGGATACGCAGTATTTT. This codes for CSARDPWLAGGDTQYF.

There are many counts of this clonotype. V and J are TRBV7-3 and TRBJ2-1; weak D call: TRBD1 (5 bases). This CDR3 has 13 amino acids. CDR1 is SGHTA and CDR2 is FQGTGA in the germline V gene. V was pared by 5 bases and J by 5 bases, with 10 bases between. For the CDR3, the DNA is TGTGCCAGCAGCCGGACACCCGACAATGAGCAGTTCTTC. Translation: CASSRTPDNEQFF. The full variable domain, rest sourced from reference TRBV7-3 and TRBJ2-1, is GAGVSQTPSNKVTEKGKYVELRCDPISGHTALYWYRQSLGQGPEFLIYFQGTGAADDSGLPNDRFFAVRPEGSVSTLKIQRTERGDSAVYLCASSRTPDNEQFFGPGTRLTVL.

This clonotype was found a few times. J is TRBJ1-1 and V is TRBV4-3, with TRBD1 as a possible D gene (5 bases). The V gene lost 0 bases and the J gene lost 3 bases, with 20 bases spanning the gap. Per the germline V gene, CDR1 is LGHNA and CDR2 is YSLEER. This CDR3 contains 18 residues. CDR3 loop: CASSQDPGAGIFDTEAFF. In DNA, the CDR3 is TGCGCCAGCAGCCAAGATCCTGGGGCCGGGATTTTCGACACTGAAGCTTTCTTT.

This clonotype has at least ten counts. The chain has TRBV3-1 and TRBJ1-1; D is ambiguous. Germline CDR1 reads LGHDT; CDR2 reads YNNKEL (reference sequence). V lost 2 bases and J 3 bases, leaving 7 bases between the germline ends. This CDR3 has 13 residues. The CDR3 spells CASSQNDYTEAFF. CDR3 bases: TGTGCCAGCAGCCAAAACGACTACACTGAAGCTTTCTTT.